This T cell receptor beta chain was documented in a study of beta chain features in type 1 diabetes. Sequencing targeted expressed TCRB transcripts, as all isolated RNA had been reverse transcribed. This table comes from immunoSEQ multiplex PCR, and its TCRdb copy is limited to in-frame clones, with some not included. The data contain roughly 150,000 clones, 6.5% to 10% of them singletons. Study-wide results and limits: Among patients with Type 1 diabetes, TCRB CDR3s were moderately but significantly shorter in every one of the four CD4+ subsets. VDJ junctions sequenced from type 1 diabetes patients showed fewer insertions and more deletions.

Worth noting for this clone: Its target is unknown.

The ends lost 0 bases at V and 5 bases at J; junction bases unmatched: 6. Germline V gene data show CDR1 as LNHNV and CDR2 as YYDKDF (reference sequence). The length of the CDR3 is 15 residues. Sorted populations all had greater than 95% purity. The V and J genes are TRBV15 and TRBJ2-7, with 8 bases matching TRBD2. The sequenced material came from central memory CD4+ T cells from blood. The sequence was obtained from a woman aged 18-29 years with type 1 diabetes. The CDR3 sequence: CATSRDPGGVDEQYF. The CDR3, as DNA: TGTGCCACCAGCAGAGACCCCGGGGGGGTAGACGAGCAGTACTTC.